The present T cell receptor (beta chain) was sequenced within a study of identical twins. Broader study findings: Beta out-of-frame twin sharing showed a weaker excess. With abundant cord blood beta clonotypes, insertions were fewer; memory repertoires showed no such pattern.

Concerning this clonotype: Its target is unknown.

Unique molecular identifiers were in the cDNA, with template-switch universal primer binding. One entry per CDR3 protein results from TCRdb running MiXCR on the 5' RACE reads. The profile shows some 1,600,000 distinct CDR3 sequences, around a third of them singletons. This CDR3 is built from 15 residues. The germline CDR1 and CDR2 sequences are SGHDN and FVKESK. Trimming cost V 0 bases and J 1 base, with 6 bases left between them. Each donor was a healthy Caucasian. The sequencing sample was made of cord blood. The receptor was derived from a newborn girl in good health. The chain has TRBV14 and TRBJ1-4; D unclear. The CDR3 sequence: CASSQDRLTNEKLFF. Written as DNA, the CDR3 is TGTGCCAGCAGCCAAGATCGGCTAACTAATGAAAAACTGTTTTTT.